These 29 T cell receptor beta chains originate from one sample sequenced in a study of blood T cell repertoires in COVID-19. Assay used: immunoSEQ multiplex PCR; TCRdb lists only in-frame clones, some missing. The table lists about 310,000 clones, around 87% of them singletons. The specimen was PBMCs or T cells enriched from blood (not recorded which). The receptors come from a woman aged 18-30 years with acute COVID-19.

The chain recombines TRBV18 with TRBJ2-5, with D possibly being TRBD1 (6 bases). Germline loops: CDR1 KGHSH, CDR2 LQKENI. The V and J ends lost 1 base and 5 bases respectively, with 11 bases between them. This CDR3 is built from 14 residues. The CDR3 spells CASSPRTELETQYF. DNA for the CDR3: TGTGCCAGCTCACCACGGACAGAACTGGAGACCCAGTACTTC.

This chain uses TRBV28 with TRBJ1-5; the match to TRBD1 covers 7 bases. CDR3 length equals 16 residues. Germline CDR1 MDHEN, CDR2 SYDVKM. The V segment lost 7 bases and the J segment 1 base; nucleotides outside the gene matches: 10. Here the CDR3 reads CASIDIDRVSNQPQHF. CDR3 coding DNA: TGTGCCAGCATAGATATCGACAGGGTGAGCAATCAGCCCCAGCATTTT.

The gene calls are TRBV3-1 (or the pseudogene TRBV3-2) and TRBJ2-1; 9 nucleotides align to TRBD2. CDR3 size: 16 residues. Germline-derived CDR1 and CDR2 are LGHDT and YNNKEL (reference sequence). With V trimmed by 0 bases and J by 7 bases, 7 bases remained unmatched. CDR3 in DNA: TGTGCCAGCAGCCAAGATCTTCTAGCGGGAAAGAATGAGCAGTTCTTC. Its translation: CASSQDLLAGKNEQFF.

V is TRBV28 and J is TRBJ1-5; 7 bases are a match to TRBD1. Germline CDR1 MDHEN, CDR2 SYDVKM. Unmatched junction bases numbered 22, after V lost 6 bases and J lost 8 bases. The CDR3 has 18 residues. The CDR3 here is CASSTPRDQDAGGEPQHF. CDR3 sequence (DNA): TGTGCCAGCAGCACACCCCGGGACCAAGATGCAGGGGGTGAGCCCCAGCATTTT. Combining the CDR3 with reference TRBV28 and TRBJ1-5 gives the whole variable domain DVKVTQSSRYLVKRTGEKVFLECVQDMDHENMFWYRQDPGLGLRLIYFSYDVKMKEKGDIPEGYSVSREKKERFSLILESASTNQTSMYLCASSTPRDQDAGGEPQHFGDGTRLSIL.

CDR3 nucleotides: TGTGCCAGCAGCGACGGACTAGCGGGGAACAATGAGCAGTTCTTC. It yields the protein CASSDGLAGNNEQFF. The chain combines TRBV7-9 with TRBJ2-1; 12 nucleotides line up with TRBD2. The ends lost 5 bases at V and 5 bases at J; junction bases unmatched: 4. The V gene's germline CDR1 is SEHNR and CDR2 FQNEAQ (reference sequence). The length of the CDR3 is 15 residues.

The chain is built from TRBV5-8 and TRBJ2-7, with TRBD1 as a possible D gene (5 bases). The CDR3 is 13 amino acids. The V gene lost 5 bases and the J gene lost 2 bases, with 11 bases spanning the gap. The germline V gene has CDR1 SGHTS and CDR2 YDEGEE. Here the CDR3 reads CASSLTEPYEQYF. The CDR3 DNA reads as TGTGCCAGCAGTTTGACAGAACCCTACGAGCAGTACTTC.

This chain links TRBV19 with TRBJ1-6, with 7 bases matching TRBD1. Germline V gene lookup returns CDR1 LNHDA and CDR2 SQIVND (reference sequence). There are 15 residues in the CDR3. Trimming removed 5 bases from V and 5 bases from J; junction bases left unmatched: 6. The CDR3 loop reads CASSSPDRNNSPLHF. The CDR3 bases are TGTGCCAGTAGTTCCCCGGACAGGAATAATTCACCCCTCCACTTT. The full variable domain, its missing parts supplied by reference TRBV19 and TRBJ1-6, is DGGITQSPKYLFRKEGQNVTLSCEQNLNHDAMYWYRQDPGQGLRLIYYSQIVNDFQKGDIAEGYSVSREKKESFPLTVTSAQKNPTAFYLCASSSPDRNNSPLHFGNGTRLTVT.

The chain carries TRBV7-9 and TRBJ2-3, with 9 bases aligning to TRBD1. CDR3 length: 15 residues. Trimming cost V 4 bases and J 3 bases; bases outside gene matches: 5. Germline V gene sequence: CDR1 SEHNR, CDR2 FQNEAQ (reference sequence). In DNA form, the CDR3 reads TGTGCCAGCAGCTCGGGACAGGGTGGAACAGATACGCAGTATTTT. Its translation: CASSSGQGGTDTQYF.

The rearrangement uses TRBV12-3 or TRBV12-4 and TRBJ2-2; no clear D gene. The V and J ends lost 7 bases and 7 bases respectively, with 10 bases between them. The CDR3 consists of 12 residues. In DNA form, the CDR3 reads TGTGCCAGCACTTCTAGTGGCGGGGAGCTGTTTTTT. It yields the protein CASTSSGGELFF.

The chain employs TRBV7-2 and TRBJ1-4, with D maybe TRBD1 (5 bases). The CDR3 runs to 14 residues. Trimming took 3 bases from V and 6 from J, leaving 11 bases between them. Germline CDR1 is SGHTA and CDR2 is FQGNSA. Written as DNA, the CDR3 is TGTGCCAGCAGCTTTGACAGACAAGATGAAAAACTGTTTTTT. As protein: CASSFDRQDEKLFF.

This chain links TRBV28 with TRBJ2-6; maybe TRBD2 (5 bases). Deletions cut 6 bases from V and 4 bases from J, with 13 bases between. Germline CDR1 and CDR2: MDHEN and SYDVKM. The CDR3 runs 15 residues. CDR3 in amino acids: CASRNGKAGANVLTF. Here the CDR3 DNA reads TGTGCCAGCAGGAACGGGAAGGCCGGGGCCAACGTCCTGACTTTC.

The CDR3 region is CATSRVTGIVETQYF. CDR3 bases: TGTGCCACCAGCAGGGTGACAGGGATCGTTGAGACCCAGTACTTC. V usage is TRBV15 and J usage is TRBJ2-5, with 7 bases that match TRBD1. The CDR3 covers 15 residues. CDR1 and CDR2 (germline): LNHNV, YYDKDF (reference sequence). The V and J ends lost 3 bases and 5 bases, in that order; junction bases with no gene match: 9.

The V call is TRBV5-1, the J call TRBJ2-7; 7 bases map to TRBD2. V dropped 0 bases and J dropped 0; count of bases not matched to a gene: 3. Germline CDR1 and CDR2: SGHRS and YFSETQ. The CDR3 length is 15 residues. CDR3 nucleotide sequence: TGCGCCAGCAGCTTGGTGGCGGGAGACTCCTACGAGCAGTACTTC. Its protein product is CASSLVAGDSYEQYF.

The V gene is TRBV29-1, the J gene TRBJ2-1; the match to TRBD2 covers 8 bases. The V and J ends lost 6 bases and 5 bases, in that order; junction bases with no gene match: 9. This CDR3 is built from 14 residues. CDR1 SQVTM and CDR2 ANQGSEA come from the germline V gene. DNA of the CDR3: TGCAGCGTCCTAGTACTAGCGGACCACAATGAGCAGTTCTTC. Residues: CSVLVLADHNEQFF.

J is TRBJ1-5 and V is TRBV2; 7 bases are a match to TRBD1. Losses at the gene ends were 1 base for V and 5 bases for J; bases not matched to a gene: 11. The CDR3 is 17 amino acids. Germline CDR1 is SNHLY and CDR2 is FYNNEI. The CDR3 bases are TGTGCCAGCAGTGAAGATGGGGCAGGGGGTTATTATCAGCCCCAGCATTTT. It encodes CASSEDGAGGYYQPQHF.

The chain has TRBV29-1 and TRBJ1-1, with D perhaps matching TRBD1 (5 bases). Germline lookup yields CDR1 SQVTM and CDR2 ANQGSEA. Trimming took 1 base from V and 4 from J, leaving 16 bases between them. The CDR3 totals 15 residues. The CDR3 sequence is CSVEVKGQGGTEAFF. Written as DNA, the CDR3 is TGCAGCGTTGAAGTAAAGGGTCAGGGTGGCACTGAAGCTTTCTTT. Complete variable domain (other parts from reference TRBV29-1 and TRBJ1-1): SAVISQKPSRDICQRGTSLTIQCQVDSQVTMMFWYRQQPGQSLTLIATANQGSEATYESGFVIDKFPISRPNLTFSTLTVSNMSPEDSSIYLCSVEVKGQGGTEAFFGQGTRLTVV.

This clone was observed a single time. The V call is TRBV7-9, the J call TRBJ1-6; 8 nucleotides align to TRBD1. CDR3 length: 15 amino acids. Unmatched junction bases numbered 10, after V lost 5 bases and J lost 10 bases. From germline, CDR1 is SEHNR and CDR2 FQNEAQ (reference sequence). The CDR3 nucleotides are TGTGCCAGCAGCCGTGCATCAGGGGGCTTCTCACCCCTCCACTTT. It codes for CASSRASGGFSPLHF.

The chain couples TRBV18 to TRBJ2-3; TRBD1 agrees at 9 bases. The CDR3 covers 15 residues. V dropped 2 bases and J dropped 4; count of bases not matched to a gene: 4. Germline loops: CDR1 KGHSH, CDR2 LQKENI. The CDR3 loop is CASSPGQGTADTQYF. Written as DNA, the CDR3 is TGTGCCAGCTCACCAGGACAGGGGACGGCAGATACGCAGTATTTT.

The chain employs TRBV27 and TRBJ1-5; weak D call: TRBD1 (6 bases). The CDR3 has 16 amino acids. Trimming shortened V by 2 bases and J by 4 bases, and 15 bases separated the two germline ends. CDR1 MNHEY and CDR2 SMNVEV come from the germline V gene (reference sequence). The CDR3 DNA reads as TGTGCCAGCAGTTTAGGGACACAGGGACCTAATCAGCCCCAGCATTTT. This sequence encodes CASSLGTQGPNQPQHF.

The chain is built from TRBV5-4 and TRBJ2-1; 11 bases are shared with TRBD1. Germline V gene lookup returns CDR1 SGHNT and CDR2 YYREEE (reference sequence). V trimming: 2 bases; J trimming: 7 bases; junction bases outside the gene matches: 5. The CDR3 totals 15 residues. The CDR3 loop reads CASSLPGQGGNEQFF. DNA of the CDR3: TGTGCCAGCAGCTTACCGGGACAGGGGGGGAATGAGCAGTTCTTC.

V usage is TRBV7-9 and J usage is TRBJ1-1; 7 nucleotides match TRBD1. The CDR3 extends over 14 amino acids. Trimming at V came to 3 bases and at J to 5 bases, leaving 6 bases not matched to a gene. Germline CDR1 SEHNR, CDR2 FQNEAQ (reference sequence). CDR3 region: CASSFPGGRTEAFF. CDR3 coding DNA: TGTGCCAGCAGCTTCCCAGGGGGTCGGACTGAAGCTTTCTTT.

V is TRBV6-5 and J is TRBJ1-4; weak D call: TRBD1 (6 bases). The CDR3 is 12 residues long. The germline CDR1 and CDR2 sequences are MNHEY and SVGAGI. V was clipped by 6 bases and J by 8 bases, with 10 bases between them. CDR3 loop: CASSRDREKLFF. The CDR3, as DNA: TGTGCCAGCAGCCGAGACAGGGAAAAACTGTTTTTT.

This clone showed up just once. The genes are TRBV15 and TRBJ1-4; 7 bases are a match to TRBD1. Germline V lookup: CDR1 LNHNV, CDR2 YYDKDF (reference sequence). The CDR3 has 16 amino acids. Trimming cost V 5 bases and J 5 bases; bases outside gene matches: 11. The CDR3: CATSLGRGRGNEKLFF. The CDR3 nucleotides read TGTGCCACCAGCCTCGGTCGGGGCAGGGGGAATGAAAAACTGTTTTTT.

The V and J genes are TRBV27 and TRBJ1-2, with D possibly matching TRBD1 (5 bases). V dropped 3 bases and J dropped 5 bases, with 13 bases sitting between them. The V gene's germline CDR1 is MNHEY and CDR2 SMNVEV (reference sequence). The CDR3 consists of 14 residues. CDR3 DNA sequence: TGTGCCAGCAGTTTGGCCATGGAGGGGTATGGCTACACCTTC. As protein: CASSLAMEGYGYTF.

The chain joins TRBV5-3 to TRBJ2-7, with D perhaps TRBD2 (5 bases). TRBV5-3 is placed among ORFs of uncertain function. Trimming removed 2 bases from V and 1 base from J, with 7 bases in between. This CDR3 contains 13 residues. The chain's CDR3 is CARSFRGSYEQYF. In DNA form, the CDR3 reads TGTGCCAGAAGCTTTCGGGGATCCTACGAGCAGTACTTC.

This chain links TRBV19 with TRBJ1-5; a weak D match, TRBD1 (5 bases). Germline loops: CDR1 LNHDA, CDR2 SQIVND (reference sequence). V lost 5 bases to trimming and J lost 6 bases, with 17 bases between them. The CDR3 consists of 15 residues. CDR3 sequence (DNA): TGTGCCAGTAGTCCGCGTCAAGGGGTGAGTCAGCCCCAGCATTTT. This translates into CASSPRQGVSQPQHF.

This chain uses TRBV5-1 with TRBJ1-3; maybe TRBD1 (6 bases). The CDR3 length is 18 residues. Germline CDR1 SGHRS, CDR2 YFSETQ. The ends were cut back, 7 bases at V and 2 bases at J, with 25 bases in the middle. The CDR3 nucleotides are TGCGCCAGCCGAGCGAACCCGGGACACCTTAGGGCTGGAAACACCATATATTTT. Translation: CASRANPGHLRAGNTIYF.

The CDR3, as DNA: TGTGCCAGCAGCCGCGGAAATACGGACACCGGGGAGCTGTTTTTT. Amino acid sequence: CASSRGNTDTGELFF. J is TRBJ2-2 and V is TRBV3-1 (or the pseudogene TRBV3-2); no firm D call. The germline gives CDR1 LGHDT, CDR2 YNNKEL (reference sequence). The CDR3 totals 15 residues. V shed 4 bases and J shed 3 bases, with 12 bases lying between them.

The V and J genes are TRBV5-1 and TRBJ2-7; 8 positions agree with TRBD1. The CDR3 is made up of 13 amino acids. J was trimmed by 7 bases and V by 2 bases; bases with no gene match: 5. Germline CDR1 is SGHRS and CDR2 is YFSETQ. CDR3 bases: TGCGCCAGCAGCTTCCTTACAGGGGGAGAGCAGTACTTC. Translation: CASSFLTGGEQYF.